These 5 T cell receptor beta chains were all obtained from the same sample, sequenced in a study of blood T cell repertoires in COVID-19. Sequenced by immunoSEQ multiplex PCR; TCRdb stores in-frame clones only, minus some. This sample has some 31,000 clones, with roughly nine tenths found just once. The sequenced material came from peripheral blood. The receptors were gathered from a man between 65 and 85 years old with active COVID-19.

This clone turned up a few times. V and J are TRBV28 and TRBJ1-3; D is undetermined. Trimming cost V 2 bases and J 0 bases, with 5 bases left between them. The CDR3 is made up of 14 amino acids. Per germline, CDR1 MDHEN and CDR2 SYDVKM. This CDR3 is CASSLLNSGNTIYF. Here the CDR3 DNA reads TGTGCCAGCAGTTTACTTAACTCTGGAAACACCATATATTTT.

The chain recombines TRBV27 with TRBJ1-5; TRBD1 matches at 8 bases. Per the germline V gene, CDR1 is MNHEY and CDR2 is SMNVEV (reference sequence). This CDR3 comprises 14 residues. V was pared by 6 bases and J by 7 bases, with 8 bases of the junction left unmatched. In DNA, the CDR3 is TGTGCCAGCAGCCACCGACAGGGGAACCAGCCCCAGCATTTT. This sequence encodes CASSHRQGNQPQHF.

The CDR3 DNA follows: TGTGCCAGCAGCTTGAGGGAGGCGAACACTGAAGCTTTCTTT. Translating it yields CASSLREANTEAFF. V is TRBV5-4 and J is TRBJ1-1; D call uncertain. Between the trimmed V and J ends, which lost 1 base and 1 base, there was a span of 8 bases. The CDR3 extends over 14 amino acids. Germline CDR1 reads SGHNT; CDR2 reads YYREEE (reference sequence).

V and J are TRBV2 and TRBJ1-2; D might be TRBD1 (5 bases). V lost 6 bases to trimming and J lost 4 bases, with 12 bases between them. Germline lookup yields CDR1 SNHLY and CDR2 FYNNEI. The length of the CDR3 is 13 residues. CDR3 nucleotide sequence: TGTGCCAGCAGCCCGGGGGTTGGCTATGGCTACACCTTC. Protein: CASSPGVGYGYTF.

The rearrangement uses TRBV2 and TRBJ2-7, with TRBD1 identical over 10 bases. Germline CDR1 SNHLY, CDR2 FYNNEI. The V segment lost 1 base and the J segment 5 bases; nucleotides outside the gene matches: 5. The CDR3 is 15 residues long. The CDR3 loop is CASSEGTGGTDEQYF. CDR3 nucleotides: TGTGCCAGCAGTGAAGGGACAGGGGGTACCGACGAGCAGTACTTC.